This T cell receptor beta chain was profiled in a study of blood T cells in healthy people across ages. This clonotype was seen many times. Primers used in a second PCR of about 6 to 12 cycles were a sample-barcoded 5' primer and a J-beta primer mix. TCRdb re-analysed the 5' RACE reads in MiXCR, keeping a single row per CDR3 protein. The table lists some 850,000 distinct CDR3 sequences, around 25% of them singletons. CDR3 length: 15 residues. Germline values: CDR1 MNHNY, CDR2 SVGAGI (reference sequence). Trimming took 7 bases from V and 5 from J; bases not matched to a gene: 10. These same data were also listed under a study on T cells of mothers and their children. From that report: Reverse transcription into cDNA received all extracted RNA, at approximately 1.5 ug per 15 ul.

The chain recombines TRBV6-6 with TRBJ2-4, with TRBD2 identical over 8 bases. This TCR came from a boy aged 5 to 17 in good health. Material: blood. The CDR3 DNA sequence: TGTGCCAGCACCCCGGGGCGGGGGGAGGAAAACATTCAGTACTTC. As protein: CASTPGRGEENIQYF.